Described below is a single TCR beta chain sequence and its context. Its antigen remains unknown. Patients with a history of autoimmune disease or on systemic immunosuppression were excluded. The timepoints at which blood was sampled were baseline, cycle 4 day 1, and cycle 7 day 1. TCRdb's copy holds only in-frame clones and misses some; the assay was immunoSEQ multiplex PCR. The profile shows around 100,000 clones, 80% to 90% of them singletons. This specimen comes from a study of OX40 agonist ivuxolimab in advanced cancers. As for the study in general: Of the patients, three showed partial responses, one with hepatocellular carcinoma and two with cutaneous melanoma.

The CDR3 loop spans 13 amino acids. Deletions cut 4 bases from V and 1 base from J, with 10 bases between. Germline values: CDR1 GTSNPN, CDR2 SVGIG (reference sequence). General study points: The work left the antigen specificity of expanded peripheral T cells undetermined.

This sequence originates from an adult with an advanced solid tumor such as melanoma, head and neck, liver or kidney cancer. The material was CD4+ or CD8+ T cells sorted from blood, obtained in a trial of the OX40 agonist ivuxolimab. The rearrangement uses TRBV30 and TRBJ1-2; D gene uncertain. CDR3 sequence: CAWTRRNNYGYTF. CDR3 in DNA: TGTGCCTGGACCCGACGGAATAACTATGGCTACACCTTC.